The text below deals with one TCR beta chain. The CDR3 extends over 12 amino acids. Germline V gene lookup returns CDR1 MDHEN and CDR2 SYDVKM. Trimming took off 5 bases at V and 7 bases at J, with 12 bases between the two ends. Amplification targeted TCR beta CDR3 regions from RNA transcripts. First-round RT-PCR targeting the TCR CDR3 was performed with the HTBI primer set. TCRdb processed the multiplex PCR reads anew with MiXCR; each CDR3 protein has one entry. Among nearly 600,000 distinct CDR3 sequences, approximately 15% were seen once, and the ten largest hold almost 6%. This sample was included in a study of T cells in Graves' hyperthyroidism and ophthalmopathy.

J is TRBJ2-7 and V is TRBV28, with no clear D. The receptor's source is a woman between 25 and 40 years old with Graves' hyperthyroidism that later progressed to Graves' ophthalmopathy. Sequencing was done on a sample of blood. The CDR3 bases are TGTGCCAGCAGTCCTCTCCCGCGGGAGCAGTACTTC. It codes for CASSPLPREQYF.